This T cell receptor (beta chain) was found in a study of cytomegalovirus exposure and HLA in healthy donors. Germline V lookup: CDR1 SGHTA, CDR2 FQGTGA. V lost 5 bases and J lost 6, with 22 bases in between. CDR3 length: 16 residues. Notes on this clone: Its antigen is unknown.

PCR was performed using 60 Vbeta and 13 Jbeta primers. Using immunoSEQ multiplex PCR, the repertoire was profiled, and TCRdb retains in-frame clones only, with some absent. The sample lists fewer than 200,000 clones, roughly four fifths occurring once. General study points: In an earlier analysis, productive rearrangement rates for most beta V segments clustered near 87% or 30%. Among CMV-associated TCR beta chains, most appeared HLA-restricted in a later analysis. What was likely a sequencing artifact was a cluster of highly shared sequence variants. Many donors carried some public TCRs, although rarity characterized most TCR sequences.

V and J are TRBV7-3 and TRBJ1-2; D is unresolved. This receptor was identified in a man aged 50 to 59 in good health and CMV-seronegative. Sequencing was carried out using PBMCs. CDR3 protein: CASSPPVNAGSHGYTF. Here the CDR3 DNA reads TGTGCCAGCAGCCCACCAGTTAATGCGGGTTCCCATGGCTACACCTTC.